What follows are 7 T cell receptor beta chains derived from one specimen sequenced in a study of CD8+ T cells in alopecia areata. Once RNA had been extracted, it was reverse transcribed into cDNA to act as the sequencing template. Sequencing was performed with immunoSEQ multiplex PCR; in TCRdb, only in-frame clones are kept and a portion is missing. This sample yields roughly 100,000 clones, of which around 84% are seen a single time; around 10% belongs to the top ten. Regarding treatment: oral pan-JAK inhibitor, 5-10 mg twice daily. The material sequenced was CD8+ T cells sorted from blood, taken at roughly week 30, from a patient treated with tofacitinib. The receptors were gathered from a human donor with alopecia areata.

The V call is TRBV7-9, the J call TRBJ2-7; the D gene is possibly TRBD1 (6 bases). This CDR3 spans 15 amino acids. Germline values: CDR1 SEHNR, CDR2 FQNEAQ (reference sequence). Trimming removed 3 bases from V and 2 bases from J, with 14 bases in between. This CDR3 reads CASSFFEGQTYEQYF. DNA for the CDR3: TGTGCCAGCAGCTTTTTTGAGGGACAAACCTACGAGCAGTACTTC.

The gene calls are TRBV7-9 and TRBJ2-7; possible D gene TRBD2, 6 bases. Trimming removed 8 bases at V and 13 bases at J, with 21 bases between. Germline loops: CDR1 SEHNR, CDR2 FQNEAQ (reference sequence). This CDR3 has 12 amino acids. The CDR3 coding sequence is TGTGCCAGCGACCAAATCAACCGGGACTTCTACTTC. Translating gives CASDQINRDFYF. The entire variable domain, with the rest obtained from reference TRBV7-9 and TRBJ2-7, is as follows: DTGVSQNPRHKITKRGQNVTFRCDPISEHNRLYWYRQTLGQGPEFLTYFQNEAQLEKSRLLSDRFSAERPKGSFSTLEIQRTEQGDSAMYLCASDQINRDFYFGPGTRLTVT.

V usage is TRBV15 and J usage is TRBJ2-3; 11 bases agree with TRBD2. With V trimmed by 1 base and J by 3 bases, 6 bases remained unmatched. From germline, CDR1 is LNHNV and CDR2 YYDKDF (reference sequence). The CDR3 is made up of 17 amino acids. CDR3 sequence reads: CATSRGGLAEGTDTQYF. The DNA for the CDR3 is TGTGCCACCAGCAGAGGGGGACTAGCGGAGGGGACAGATACGCAGTATTTT.

The V call is TRBV7-9, the J call TRBJ1-4, with a weak D call TRBD1 (6 bases). The germline CDR1 and CDR2 sequences are SEHNR and FQNEAQ (reference sequence). This CDR3 is built from 16 residues. Trimming took 4 bases from V and 1 from J, leaving 13 bases between them. CDR3 residues: CASSSTEQGTNEKLFF. In nucleotides, the CDR3 is TGTGCCAGCAGCTCAACAGAACAGGGAACTAATGAAAAACTGTTTTTT.

J is TRBJ2-7 and V is TRBV27; the D gene is possibly TRBD2 (5 bases). The CDR3 extends over 13 amino acids. The germline V and J ends were trimmed by 0 bases and 3 bases, with 6 bases remaining between them. Germline-derived CDR1 and CDR2 are MNHEY and SMNVEV (reference sequence). The CDR3 DNA is TGTGCCAGCAGTTTATCGAGGGTCTACGAGCAGTACTTC. It yields the protein CASSLSRVYEQYF.

The chain combines TRBV29-1 with TRBJ2-1; TRBD1 matches 11 bases. Germline assignment: CDR1 SQVTM and CDR2 ANQGSEA. CDR3 size: 15 residues. Losses at the gene ends were 2 bases for V and 5 bases for J; bases not matched to a gene: 5. CDR3 DNA sequence: TGCAGCGTTGAATTATGGGACAGGGGGAACAATGAGCAGTTCTTC. The encoded protein is CSVELWDRGNNEQFF.

This clone came up a few times. The chain carries TRBV5-5 and TRBJ2-7; D is perhaps TRBD1 (6 bases). Trimming took 4 bases from V and 1 from J, leaving 9 bases between them. This CDR3 has 13 residues. The V gene's germline CDR1 is SGHKS and CDR2 YYEKEE (reference sequence). The CDR3 sequence: CASSNTGSYEQYF. As DNA, the CDR3 is TGTGCCAGCAGCAATACAGGGTCCTACGAGCAGTACTTC.